What follows are 18 T cell receptor beta chains derived from one specimen sequenced in a study of PD-1 blockade in classical Hodgkin lymphoma. The sample's time point: cycle 4 day 1 (C4D1), after less than 7 weeks of nivolumab. Patients all relapsed after autologous stem cell transplantation, and there was variation in brentuximab vedotin exposure. Sequenced by immunoSEQ multiplex PCR; TCRdb stores in-frame clones only, minus some. The sample has about 39,000 clones; around four fifths are singletons. The starting material was peripheral blood mononuclear cells (PBMCs), obtained before the fourth cycle of nivolumab. The receptors stem from a human donor with classical Hodgkin lymphoma.

The V gene is TRBV18, the J gene TRBJ2-7; 12 bases are a match to TRBD2. The CDR3 totals 16 residues. The trim removed 4 bases at V and 0 bases at J, leaving 4 bases unmatched. Germline V CDR1 and CDR2: KGHSH, LQKENI. Here the CDR3 reads CASSRQLAGGSYEQYF. The CDR3 DNA follows: TGTGCCAGCTCACGTCAACTAGCGGGGGGCTCCTACGAGCAGTACTTC.

The V gene is TRBV7-3, the J gene TRBJ2-5, with 9 bases identical to TRBD2. This CDR3 has 15 amino acids. J gave up 4 bases and V 5 bases, and 8 bases lay outside the gene matches. Germline CDR1 is SGHTA and CDR2 is FQGTGA. The chain's CDR3 is CASSISGGTSETQYF. Here the CDR3 DNA reads TGTGCCAGCAGCATTAGCGGGGGTACGTCAGAGACCCAGTACTTC.

V usage is TRBV6-5 and J usage is TRBJ1-3; a weak D match, TRBD1 (5 bases). The CDR3 loop spans 16 amino acids. V dropped 0 bases and J dropped 1 base, with 10 bases sitting between them. Germline-derived CDR1 and CDR2 are MNHEY and SVGAGI. The CDR3 loop is CASSYSEGWSGNTIYF. The CDR3 DNA is TGTGCCAGCAGTTACTCGGAGGGGTGGTCTGGAAACACCATATATTTT.

Here the CDR3 DNA reads TGTGCCAGCAGCTTAGTCGTAGGGGGCTGGGGCACAGATACGCAGTATTTT. Translating it yields CASSLVVGGWGTDTQYF. The chain employs TRBV7-2 and TRBJ2-3; the match to TRBD1 covers 7 bases. This CDR3 spans 17 amino acids. V lost 1 base, J lost 1 base, and 8 bases stayed unmatched. Germline assignment: CDR1 SGHTA and CDR2 FQGNSA.

This clone was counted between two and nine times. The chain carries TRBV11-3 and TRBJ1-1, with D perhaps TRBD1 (5 bases). The CDR3 runs to 14 residues. V lost 0 bases, J lost 4 bases, and 9 bases lay in between. In germline, CDR1 is SGHNT, CDR2 YENEEA. The CDR3 loop reads CASSLDQGFTEAFF. DNA for the CDR3: TGTGCCAGCAGCTTAGATCAGGGTTTCACTGAAGCTTTCTTT.

This clone was counted a few times. This chain joins TRBV7-8 and TRBJ1-1, with unresolved D. V was shortened by 5 bases and J by 1 base, with 11 bases between the two germline ends. Germline values: CDR1 SGHVS, CDR2 FQNEAQ. The CDR3 is 14 residues long. This chain's CDR3 is CASSLGFGNTEAFF. CDR3 DNA: TGTGCCAGCAGCCTCGGGTTCGGGAACACTGAAGCTTTCTTT.

The chain uses TRBV27 and TRBJ1-1, with a weak D call TRBD1 (5 bases). Trimming shortened V by 1 base and J by 6 bases, and 9 bases separated the two germline ends. The CDR3 is 13 residues long. The germline gives CDR1 MNHEY, CDR2 SMNVEV (reference sequence). The CDR3 loop is CASSLLGGSEAFF. The CDR3, as DNA: TGTGCCAGCAGTTTATTGGGGGGATCTGAAGCTTTCTTT.

The genes are TRBV7-2 and TRBJ1-5; 7 bases agree with TRBD1. Trimming removed 0 bases from V and 7 bases from J; junction bases left unmatched: 9. Germline V CDR1 and CDR2: SGHTA, FQGNSA. The CDR3 covers 16 residues. The CDR3 is CASSLALGGAGQPQHF. The CDR3 DNA reads as TGTGCCAGCAGCTTAGCGCTAGGGGGCGCGGGACAGCCCCAGCATTTT.

CDR3 sequence: CASSLGVSTDTQYF. CDR3 nucleotides: TGCGCCAGCAGCTTGGGGGTCTCCACAGATACGCAGTATTTT. The chain recombines TRBV5-1 with TRBJ2-3; unclear D gene. Trimming removed 0 bases at V and 2 bases at J, with 7 bases between. Germline loops: CDR1 SGHRS, CDR2 YFSETQ. CDR3 size: 14 residues.

This clone was picked up a small number of times. The J gene is TRBJ1-2, the V gene TRBV9; D gene unclear. With 0 bases removed from V and 6 bases from J, the gap between germline ends came to 12 bases. The CDR3 consists of 14 residues. Germline V CDR1 and CDR2: SGDLS, YYNGEE. CDR3 residues: CASSVALAGNGYTF. DNA for the CDR3: TGTGCCAGCAGCGTAGCTTTAGCAGGCAATGGCTACACCTTC. The variable domain in full, with the rest retrieved from reference TRBV9 and TRBJ1-2, is DSGVTQTPKHLITATGQRVTLRCSPRSGDLSVYWYQQSLDQGLQFLIQYYNGEERAKGNILERFSAQQFPDLHSELNLSSLELGDSALYFCASSVALAGNGYTFGSGTRLTVV.

The chain links TRBV6-5 to TRBJ1-6; no reliable D call. V lost 4 bases to trimming and J lost 8 bases, with 3 bases between them. CDR3 size: 11 residues. Germline CDR1 reads MNHEY; CDR2 reads SVGAGI. CDR3 residues: CASSSDSPLHF. For the CDR3, the DNA is TGTGCCAGCAGTTCGGATTCACCCCTCCACTTT.

This chain links TRBV20-1 with TRBJ1-1; D is possibly TRBD1 (5 bases). CDR1 DFQATT and CDR2 SNEGSKA come from the germline V gene (reference sequence). This CDR3 spans 11 amino acids. V lost 6 bases and J 5 bases, leaving 10 bases between the germline ends. CDR3: CSAARVTEAFF. The CDR3 nucleotides are TGCAGTGCCGCCAGGGTTACTGAAGCTTTCTTT.

This clone was counted a few times. The chain employs TRBV5-1 and TRBJ2-2; D call uncertain. The V gene lost 0 bases and the J gene lost 7 bases, with 7 bases spanning the gap. CDR3 length: 13 amino acids. The germline CDR1 and CDR2 sequences are SGHRS and YFSETQ. CDR3 nucleotides: TGCGCCAGCAGCTTGGTTACGGACGGGGAGCTGTTTTTT. Translation: CASSLVTDGELFF.

V is TRBV19 and J is TRBJ1-5; tentatively, D is TRBD1 (5 bases). This CDR3 spans 16 amino acids. V gave up 1 base and J gave up 1 base, with 11 bases separating them. Germline CDR1 is LNHDA and CDR2 is SQIVND (reference sequence). The CDR3, as DNA: TGTGCCAGTAGTATAGGGCAGGGTGAGAGCAATCAGCCCCAGCATTTT. Amino acids: CASSIGQGESNQPQHF.

This clone was detected once. This chain uses TRBV28 with TRBJ1-2; the D gene is possibly TRBD1 (5 bases). The ends were cut back, 6 bases at V and 2 bases at J, with 10 bases in the middle. The CDR3 covers 13 residues. CDR1 MDHEN and CDR2 SYDVKM come from the germline V gene. The CDR3 bases are TGTGCCAGCAGGACTGCAGGGAACTATGGCTACACCTTC. Its protein is CASRTAGNYGYTF.

The rearrangement joins TRBV15 to TRBJ1-5, with D unclear. This CDR3 has 16 amino acids. Trimming removed 0 bases at V and 7 bases at J, with 16 bases between. Germline V gives CDR1 LNHNV, CDR2 YYDKDF (reference sequence). The CDR3 DNA is TGTGCCACCAGCAGAGATCGTGTCAGCCAAACCCAGCCCCAGCATTTT. This translates into CATSRDRVSQTQPQHF.

This clone was recorded a few times. This chain links TRBV28 with TRBJ1-1; D unclear. Germline lookup yields CDR1 MDHEN and CDR2 SYDVKM. V gave up 6 bases and J gave up 2 bases, with 10 bases separating them. This CDR3 comprises 13 residues. The CDR3: CASSRTHNTEAFF. The CDR3 coding sequence is TGTGCCAGCAGCCGGACTCACAACACTGAAGCTTTCTTT. Complete variable domain (other parts from reference TRBV28 and TRBJ1-1): DVKVTQSSRYLVKRTGEKVFLECVQDMDHENMFWYRQDPGLGLRLIYFSYDVKMKEKGDIPEGYSVSREKKERFSLILESASTNQTSMYLCASSRTHNTEAFFGQGTRLTVV.

The chain uses TRBV4-1 and TRBJ1-2; 7 bases fit TRBD1. V lost 3 bases and J lost 4; bases outside the gene matches: 14. Per germline, CDR1 MGHRA and CDR2 YSYEKL. The CDR3 totals 17 residues. CDR3 residues: CASSQGVRDSPVYGYTF. For the CDR3, the DNA is TGCGCCAGCAGCCAGGGGGTGCGGGACAGCCCGGTCTATGGCTACACCTTC.